One sample yielded the 20 T cell receptor beta chains listed below, sequenced in a study of Graves' ophthalmopathy and Graves' hyperthyroidism. Amplifying from RNA transcripts, the study obtained TCR beta CDR3 regions. The first round was an RT-PCR with HTBI primers, and the second round was a multiplex PCR. Using its own MiXCR run on the multiplex PCR reads, TCRdb lists one record per CDR3 protein. The sample lists over a million distinct CDR3 sequences, around a third seen once, with 11% in the top ten. What was sequenced was peripheral blood or thyroid tissue (not recorded which). The receptor set was obtained from an adult man with Graves' hyperthyroidism.

There are many counts of this clonotype. This chain connects TRBV20-1 to TRBJ2-7, with 8 bases lining up with TRBD1. Germline CDR1 DFQATT, CDR2 SNEGSKA (reference sequence). With 4 bases clipped from V and 0 bases from J, the junction kept 5 bases outside the gene matches. There are 14 residues in the CDR3. DNA of the CDR3: TGCAGTGCTACCGGACAGGGATCCTCCTACGAGCAGTACTTC. Translated, it gives CSATGQGSSYEQYF.

This chain uses TRBV12-3 or TRBV12-4 with TRBJ2-7; D perhaps matches TRBD1 (6 bases). V dropped 3 bases and J dropped 6 bases, with 12 bases sitting between them. This CDR3 region has 13 residues. The CDR3 sequence is CASSFTQGSEQYF. CDR3 bases: TGTGCCAGCAGTTTCACACAGGGTTCCGAGCAGTACTTC.

This clonotype was found many times. The chain combines TRBV9 with TRBJ2-2; 10 bases line up with TRBD1. The V segment lost 3 bases and the J segment 6 bases; nucleotides outside the gene matches: 2. The CDR3 consists of 14 residues. From germline, CDR1 is SGDLS and CDR2 YYNGEE. The CDR3 loop reads CASSAGTGAGELFF. The CDR3 region has the DNA TGTGCCAGCAGCGCGGGGACAGGGGCCGGGGAGCTGTTTTTT.

This clonotype was counted a few times. This chain uses TRBV27 with TRBJ1-4; TRBD1 agrees at 7 bases. J lost 0 bases, V lost 8 bases, and 3 bases had no gene match. CDR1 MNHEY and CDR2 SMNVEV come from the germline V gene (reference sequence). The CDR3 is made up of 14 amino acids. The CDR3 coding sequence is TGTGCCAGCGCAGGGGGACCAACTAATGAAAAACTGTTTTTT. The encoded protein is CASAGGPTNEKLFF.

The count of this clonotype is one. The V gene is TRBV11-2, the J gene TRBJ2-2; 10 positions agree with TRBD1. The CDR3 totals 15 residues. The ends lost 5 bases at V and 5 bases at J; junction bases unmatched: 5. Germline assignment: CDR1 SGHAT and CDR2 FQNNGV. DNA of the CDR3: TGTGCCAGCAGCGAGCGGACAGGGGGAACCGGGGAGCTGTTTTTT. It is translated as CASSERTGGTGELFF.

This chain's CDR3 is CASGRGVGSAETQYF. The CDR3 region has the DNA TGTGCCAGCGGCCGCGGGGTCGGGAGCGCGGAGACCCAGTACTTC. V gene TRBV10-3 combines with J gene TRBJ2-5; the D gene is possibly TRBD2 (6 bases). The CDR3 has 15 residues. V lost 10 bases and J 5 bases, leaving 23 bases between the germline ends. In germline, CDR1 is ENHRY, CDR2 SYGVKD.

In regard to this clonotype: This may arise from a read error, as a much more abundant clone is one base away. This sequence joins TRBV7-2 and TRBJ2-7; D may be TRBD1 (5 bases). Germline assignment: CDR1 SGHTA and CDR2 FQGNSA. The CDR3 spans 16 residues. The CDR3 nucleotides read TGTGCCAGCCGCTTAACGTTCTGGGGCCCCTCGGACGAGCAGTACTTC. It codes for CASRLTFWGPSDEQYF.

This clonotype was observed at least ten times. V usage is TRBV7-9 and J usage is TRBJ2-7; D remains ambiguous. CDR3 length: 13 amino acids. The V gene lost 4 bases and the J gene lost 9 bases, with 16 bases spanning the gap. Germline loops: CDR1 SEHNR, CDR2 FQNEAQ (reference sequence). CDR3 coding DNA: TGTGCCAGCAGCTACCCACCACATCTTCGGCAGTACTTC. It codes for CASSYPPHLRQYF.

The chain uses TRBV6-4 and TRBJ2-7; D not resolved. This CDR3 comprises 15 residues. V lost 4 bases to trimming and J lost 0 bases, with 13 bases between them. Germline-derived CDR1 and CDR2 are MRHNA and SNTAGT. The DNA of the CDR3 is TGTGCCAGCAGTGGAAGACTTGTACTCTCCTACGAGCAGTACTTC. It is translated as CASSGRLVLSYEQYF.

This clonotype was detected many times. The chain recombines TRBV20-1 with TRBJ1-1; D is perhaps TRBD1 (5 bases). This CDR3 has 14 amino acids. The V end was cut by 1 base, the J end by 7 bases, with 16 bases between. The germline CDR1 and CDR2 sequences are DFQATT and SNEGSKA (reference sequence). The CDR3 DNA reads TGCAGTGCTAGAGTCAACAGGTTCTCCTTTGAAGCTTTCTTT. Its protein product is CSARVNRFSFEAFF.

Only a few counts were recorded for this clonotype. The chain joins TRBV5-1 to TRBJ2-7, with D possibly being TRBD1 (6 bases). Germline assignment: CDR1 SGHRS and CDR2 YFSETQ. The V end lost 3 bases, the J end lost 3 bases, and 13 bases lay between the germline ends. The CDR3 is 14 amino acids. The CDR3 loop is CASSSSTGSYEQYF. DNA of the CDR3: TGCGCCAGCAGCTCATCGACAGGAAGCTACGAGCAGTACTTC.

The chain couples TRBV10-3 to TRBJ1-6; TRBD1 matches 8 bases. The CDR3 length is 14 residues. Germline V gene sequence: CDR1 ENHRY, CDR2 SYGVKD. The ends lost 10 bases at V and 16 bases at J; junction bases unmatched: 18. The CDR3 nucleotides are TGTGCCACCAGCCCGGGACAGGAACGGCACACTCTCCACTTT. Translating gives CATSPGQERHTLHF.

Regarding this clonotype: Sequence at one end of the junction differs from germline and may be a read error. The chain couples TRBV5-1 to TRBJ2-7; 8 bases are shared with TRBD2. The CDR3 runs 15 residues. Germline CDR1 and CDR2: SGHRS and YFSETQ. The CDR3 region has the DNA TGTGCCAGTACGCGGGGTCGGGGGGGTGCCTACGAGCAGTACTTC. Its translation is CASTRGRGGAYEQYF.

A few counts support this clonotype. One junction end does not reproduce the germline sequence, and a read error may be involved. V is TRBV7-2 and J is TRBJ2-7; 9 nucleotides line up with TRBD2. Per the germline V gene, CDR1 is SGHTA and CDR2 is FQGNSA. The CDR3 length is 14 residues. CDR3 bases: TGTGCCGGCAGCTCGGGACTAGCCCCCTACGAGCAGTACTTC. Translated: CAGSSGLAPYEQYF.

The chain uses TRBV7-6 and TRBJ2-5; D is perhaps TRBD2 (5 bases). TRBJ2-1 matches the DNA end more closely, so the J call is doubtful. The germline CDR1 and CDR2 sequences are SGHVS and FNYEAQ. There are 14 residues in the CDR3. This chain's CDR3 is CASSPTAVREEQFF. The CDR3 bases are TGTGCCAGCAGCCCTACGGCGGTGAGGGAAGAGCAGTTCTTC.

This clonotype was observed a handful of times. This chain links TRBV30 with TRBJ1-1; D perhaps matches TRBD1 (5 bases). V was trimmed by 0 bases and J by 3 bases, leaving 14 bases between them. The CDR3 sequence is 15 residues long. In germline, CDR1 is GTSNPN, CDR2 SVGIG (reference sequence). The CDR3 region is CAWSVWGRIDTEAFF. In DNA form, the CDR3 reads TGTGCCTGGAGTGTTTGGGGACGCATTGACACTGAAGCTTTCTTT.

With respect to this clonotype: The missing conserved phenylalanine or tryptophan at the end of this CDR3 makes a read error likely. The chain recombines TRBV2 with TRBJ1-5, with D possibly TRBD1 on 6 matching bases. Looked up from germline, CDR1 is SNHLY and CDR2 is FYNNEI. Between the trimmed V and J ends, which lost 7 bases and 7 bases, there was a span of 14 bases. There are 13 residues in the CDR3. CDR3 loop: CASTSGGGQPQHC. Written as DNA, the CDR3 is TGTGCCAGCACCAGCGGGGGCGGGCAGCCCCAGCATTGT.

About this clonotype itself: A read error may be the cause here, since a much bigger clone is one base away. This CDR3 is CASSFEQGSSYAQYF. The CDR3 DNA reads as TGTGCCAGCAGCTTCGAACAGGGAAGCTCCTACGCGCAGTACTTC. The chain combines TRBV7-9 with TRBJ2-5, with D possibly matching TRBD1 (6 bases). The germline V gene has CDR1 SEHNR and CDR2 FQNEAQ (reference sequence). CDR3 size: 15 residues. The V end was cut by 3 bases, the J end by 11 bases, with 22 bases between.

This clonotype was observed many times. The rearrangement links TRBV20-1 to TRBJ2-5; perhaps TRBD2 as D (6 bases). The CDR3 has 15 residues. Germline V gene lookup returns CDR1 DFQATT and CDR2 SNEGSKA (reference sequence). V lost 0 bases, J lost 4 bases, and 15 bases lay in between. The CDR3 reads CSARDLAFPSETQYF. The CDR3 nucleotides are TGCAGTGCTAGAGACCTAGCGTTTCCGTCAGAGACCCAGTACTTC.

This clonotype has a single count. This rearrangement joins TRBV7-6 to TRBJ2-7, with a possible D match to TRBD2 (6 bases). The germline V and J ends were trimmed by 2 bases and 8 bases, with 13 bases remaining between them. This CDR3 spans 13 amino acids. CDR1 is SGHVS, CDR2 FNYEAQ, per germline. The CDR3 region has the DNA TGTGCCAGCAGCTTAAACGCGGGAAGTCAGCAGTACTTC. This gives the protein CASSLNAGSQQYF.